A single sample gave rise to the 22 T cell receptor beta chains below, sequenced in a study of prognosis after radiotherapy for stage I lung cancer. It was by two-round multiplex PCR that TCR beta CDR3 was amplified from genomic DNA. Every TRBV and TRBJ gene had its own specific primer in first-round PCR. TCRdb ran MiXCR on the multiplex PCR reads and lists one entry per CDR3 protein. The table includes more than 20,000 distinct CDR3 sequences, about 42% detected once. The sequences come from PBMCs, collected before or after stereotactic body radiation therapy (not recorded which). These receptors were taken from a donor over 45 with non-small cell lung cancer.

This clonotype was seen repeatedly, ten times or more. The V gene is TRBV15, the J gene TRBJ2-1, with 9 nucleotides matching TRBD2. Germline V gives CDR1 LNHNV, CDR2 YYDKDF (reference sequence). J was trimmed by 3 bases and V by 3 bases; bases with no gene match: 9. The CDR3 loop spans 17 amino acids. CDR3 region: CATSRRSYSGSYNEQFF. DNA for the CDR3: TGTGCCACCAGCAGGAGATCGTATAGCGGGAGCTACAATGAGCAGTTCTTC.

CDR3 bases: TGCAGTGCTAGAGATGAGCTGGAGTACTGGGAGCTGTTTTTT. As protein: CSARDELEYWELFF. The chain recombines TRBV20-1 with TRBJ2-2; D gene ambiguous. Trimming removed 0 bases from V and 9 bases from J, with 14 bases in between. Germline V gene lookup returns CDR1 DFQATT and CDR2 SNEGSKA (reference sequence). CDR3 size: 14 residues.

This clonotype was detected ten times or more. The chain has TRBV3-1 and TRBJ2-2; the match to TRBD2 covers 9 bases. This CDR3 is 14 amino acids long. V shed 3 bases, J shed 6 bases, and the junction held 2 bases outside the gene matches. Germline V gives CDR1 LGHDT, CDR2 YNNKEL (reference sequence). For the CDR3, the DNA is TGTGCCAGCAGCCACGGACTAGCGCCCGGGGAGCTGTTTTTT. This translates into CASSHGLAPGELFF.

The chain is built from TRBV5-5 and TRBJ2-7; perhaps TRBD1 as D (6 bases). The CDR3 spans 14 residues. V lost 2 bases, J lost 5 bases, and 14 bases lay in between. Per the germline V gene, CDR1 is SGHKS and CDR2 is YYEKEE (reference sequence). This CDR3 reads CASSFAGAPDEQYF. In nucleotides, the CDR3 is TGTGCCAGCAGCTTCGCAGGGGCCCCCGACGAGCAGTACTTC.

Ten or more counts support this clonotype. The V and J genes are TRBV4-3 and TRBJ2-7, with a weak D call TRBD2 (5 bases). The CDR3 loop spans 12 amino acids. CDR1 and CDR2 (germline): LGHNA, YSLEER. The germline V and J ends were trimmed by 0 bases and 7 bases, with 7 bases remaining between them. CDR3 DNA: TGCGCCAGCAGCCAAGATAGGAGGGAGCAGTACTTC. It codes for CASSQDRREQYF.

Notes on this clonotype: This probably arose from a read error, given a far larger clone one base away. The chain carries TRBV20-1 and TRBJ2-4, with D maybe TRBD2 (5 bases). The closer fit of TRBJ2-1 to the DNA end suggests the J call may be wrong. Germline V gene data show CDR1 as DFQATT and CDR2 as SNEGSKA (reference sequence). CDR3 size: 16 residues. The CDR3 nucleotides are TGCAGTGCTAGAGATCTTTTACCTAGAGGGAACAATGATCAGTTCTTC. Protein: CSARDLLPRGNNDQFF.

A remark on this clonotype: A far larger clone lies a single base away; this is likely a read error. The V call is TRBV7-2, the J call TRBJ2-3; TRBD2 is a possible D gene (5 bases). Germline values: CDR1 SGHTA, CDR2 FQGNSA. Trimming pared 3 bases from V and 5 bases from J, leaving 15 bases between. CDR3 length: 15 amino acids. CDR3 nucleotides: TGTGCCAGCAGCTTTGCGGGTCGGACGATAGATACGCAGTATTTT. Translating gives CASSFAGRTIDTQYF.

At least ten counts were recorded for this clonotype. The J gene is TRBJ1-1, the V gene TRBV7-9; D is unresolved. CDR1 and CDR2 from the germline V gene are SEHNR and FQNEAQ (reference sequence). The CDR3 runs to 15 residues. The V end was cut by 2 bases, the J end by 0 bases, with 10 bases between. In DNA form, the CDR3 reads TGTGCCAGCAGCTTATGGGTCACCCTGAACACTGAAGCTTTCTTT. Its translation is CASSLWVTLNTEAFF.

Concerning this clonotype itself: The conserved phenylalanine or tryptophan normally closing the CDR3 is absent here, so this likely arose from a read error. The genes are TRBV20-1 and TRBJ1-1; D unclear. The CDR3 totals 15 residues. V was pared by 1 base and J by 0 bases, with 12 bases between. From germline, CDR1 is DFQATT and CDR2 SNEGSKA (reference sequence). CDR3 coding DNA: TGCAGTGCTAGAGCAAATGGGAGGTTGAACACTGAAGCTTTCCTT. Translating gives CSARANGRLNTEAFL.

The chain couples TRBV24-1 to TRBJ2-7; TRBD1 aligns across 7 bases. J was trimmed by 5 bases and V by 4 bases; bases with no gene match: 7. Germline CDR1 reads KGHDR; CDR2 reads SFDVKD. This CDR3 contains 14 residues. CDR3 loop: CATSDLQGLHEQYF. The DNA of the CDR3 is TGTGCCACCAGTGACCTACAGGGGTTACACGAGCAGTACTTC.

Comments on this clonotype: This may be a read error: a much more frequent sequence differs by one nucleotide. The chain has TRBV6-4 and TRBJ2-4, with 8 bases fitting TRBD2. This CDR3 comprises 19 residues. V was clipped by 4 bases and J by 2 bases; unmatched bases: 16. Per the germline V gene, CDR1 is MRHNA and CDR2 is SNTAGT. The chain's CDR3 is CASSGSGGVGVYPKNIQYF. The CDR3 DNA reads as TGTGCCAGCAGTGGCTCGGGAGGGGTCGGGGTGTATCCCAAAAACATTCAGTACTTC.

In its sample, this clonotype was seen many times. As the CDR3 is not closed by the conserved phenylalanine or tryptophan, this likely results from a read error. This chain connects TRBV2 to TRBJ1-6; D is undetermined. With 9 bases removed from V and 6 bases from J, the gap between germline ends came to 12 bases. The CDR3 runs to 13 residues. CDR1 and CDR2 from the germline V gene are SNHLY and FYNNEI. As DNA, the CDR3 is TGTGCCAGTACTCGAGAGGGTAATTCACCCCTCCACCTT. Translating it yields CASTREGNSPLHL.

This clonotype appeared many times. This chain connects TRBV7-2 to TRBJ2-3; D perhaps matches TRBD1 (5 bases). Germline V gene sequence: CDR1 SGHTA, CDR2 FQGNSA. The CDR3 runs 13 residues. The V end lost 5 bases, the J end lost 3 bases, and 9 bases lay between the germline ends. This CDR3 is CASSKRQTDTQYF. The CDR3 DNA is TGTGCCAGCAGCAAAAGACAGACAGATACGCAGTATTTT.

The sample holds many counts of this clonotype. The chain couples TRBV5-6 to TRBJ2-1; TRBD1 aligns across 8 bases. The ends lost 3 bases at V and 8 bases at J; junction bases unmatched: 7. The CDR3 has 14 amino acids. In germline, CDR1 is SGHDT, CDR2 YYEEEE. As DNA, the CDR3 is TGTGCCAGCAGCTCAGAGGACAGGGATGATGAGCAGTTCTTC. This codes for CASSSEDRDDEQFF.

This clonotype occurred a few times. Given a much more abundant clone one base away, this may be a read error. This CDR3 reads CASSVGASGSVDTDTQYF. CDR3 nucleotides: TGTGCCAGCAGCGTAGGGGCTAGCGGGAGCGTCGACACAGATACGCAGTATTTT. The chain carries TRBV9 and TRBJ2-3; 10 nucleotides match TRBD2. The CDR3 consists of 18 residues. CDR1 SGDLS and CDR2 YYNGEE come from the germline V gene. With 0 bases clipped from V and 2 bases from J, the junction kept 9 bases outside the gene matches.

At least ten counts were recorded for this clonotype. The V call is TRBV5-1, the J call TRBJ1-4; D gene ambiguous. Trimming pared 4 bases from V and 2 bases from J, leaving 15 bases between. The CDR3 runs 16 residues. CDR1 is SGHRS and CDR2 is YFSETQ in the germline V gene. CDR3 amino acids: CASSLRGHPTNEKLFF. The CDR3, as DNA: TGCGCCAGCAGCCTCCGGGGTCACCCCACTAATGAAAAACTGTTTTTT.

This rearrangement joins TRBV12-3 or TRBV12-4 to TRBJ2-1; D might be TRBD2 (5 bases). The CDR3 extends over 15 amino acids. V lost 8 bases, J lost 3 bases, and 17 bases lay in between. CDR3 DNA: TGTGCCAGCCGCTGGGGAGTAGCGAGCTACAATGAGCAGTTCTTC. This gives the protein CASRWGVASYNEQFF.

On this clonotype: Only one base separates this from a far larger clonotype, so it likely reflects a read error. This chain links TRBV7-2 with TRBJ2-5; 7 positions agree with TRBD2. The end of the DNA is better explained by TRBJ2-1, so the J call may be wrong. This CDR3 is built from 16 residues. From germline, CDR1 is SGHTA and CDR2 FQGNSA. The CDR3 here is CASSLEGWEGYNEQFF. The DNA of the CDR3 is TGTGCCAGCAGCTTAGAGGGGTGGGAGGGTTACAATGAGCAGTTCTTC.

This clonotype was detected many times. This sequence joins TRBV5-4 and TRBJ2-7, with D maybe TRBD1 (5 bases). The CDR3 length is 16 residues. With 7 bases removed from V and 2 bases from J, the gap between germline ends came to 22 bases. Germline V gene sequence: CDR1 SGHNT, CDR2 YYREEE (reference sequence). The CDR3: CASSLAPGQEAYEQYF. CDR3 DNA sequence: TGTGCCAGCTCCCTGGCCCCTGGACAAGAAGCCTACGAGCAGTACTTC.

In its sample, this clonotype is medium-sized (0.01 to 0.1%). The chain is built from TRBV28 and TRBJ2-2, with 9 nucleotides matching TRBD1. The CDR3 runs 15 residues. Germline V gene sequence: CDR1 MDHEN, CDR2 SYDVKM. The trim removed 8 bases at V and 7 bases at J, leaving 11 bases unmatched. The CDR3 nucleotides are TGTGCCAGCTCCACAGGGGGCCTTGGGGACGGGGAGCTGTTTTTT. Residues: CASSTGGLGDGELFF.

About this clonotype itself: This CDR3 is missing its conserved last phenylalanine or tryptophan, likely due to a read error. CDR3 nucleotides: TGCGCCAGCAGCTTGAATGGGGGGAGTGGAGATACGCAGTATGTT. Encoded protein: CASSLNGGSGDTQYV. V usage is TRBV5-1 and J usage is TRBJ2-3, with D perhaps TRBD2 (6 bases). CDR1 and CDR2 (germline): SGHRS, YFSETQ. The CDR3 has 15 residues. Trimming pared 1 base from V and 5 bases from J, leaving 14 bases between.

For this clonotype: A read error may explain this, as a much larger clone is one base away. This chain uses TRBV5-5 with TRBJ2-7; no reliable D call. Germline V gene data show CDR1 as SGHKS and CDR2 as YYEKEE (reference sequence). This CDR3 has 16 amino acids. The CDR3 DNA follows: TGTGCCAGCAGCCCCCGGCCCGACAAAGGCACCTACGAGCGGTACTTC. Protein: CASSPRPDKGTYERYF.